Below are 9 T cell receptor beta chains sequenced from a single sample in a study of blood T cell repertoires in COVID-19. The protocol was immunoSEQ multiplex PCR, while the TCRdb copy is restricted to in-frame clones and leaves out a portion. Of under 200,000 clones in the sample, around 83% were seen once. Source material: peripheral blood. All receptors come from a woman aged 55 to 70 with COVID-19, enrolled during active disease.

This chain uses TRBV12-3 or TRBV12-4 with TRBJ1-5, with D uncertain. CDR3 size: 13 residues. With 5 bases removed from V and 3 bases from J, the gap between germline ends came to 8 bases. For the CDR3, the DNA is TGTGCCAGCAGTGGCCACCCCAATCAGCCCCAGCATTTT. Amino acids: CASSGHPNQPQHF.

The chain is built from TRBV28 and TRBJ2-5; 9 bases map to TRBD1. The V segment lost 3 bases and the J segment 5 bases; nucleotides outside the gene matches: 7. The CDR3 contains 15 residues. Germline CDR1 is MDHEN and CDR2 is SYDVKM. CDR3 residues: CASSFHSGQGETQYF. For the CDR3, the DNA is TGTGCCAGCAGTTTCCATTCGGGACAGGGCGAGACCCAGTACTTC.

The genes are TRBV3-1 (or the pseudogene TRBV3-2) and TRBJ1-1; TRBD1 matches at 8 bases. Germline assignment: CDR1 LGHDT and CDR2 YNNKEL (reference sequence). The V gene end was trimmed by 10 bases and the J gene end by 3 bases; junction bases not matched to a gene: 10. This CDR3 spans 14 amino acids. Here the CDR3 DNA reads TGTGCCACTGGAGACAGGGGCTCTTACACTGAAGCTTTCTTT. Translated, it gives CATGDRGSYTEAFF.

The chain combines TRBV18 with TRBJ2-1; 11 nucleotides match TRBD2. The CDR3 spans 17 residues. Germline CDR1 and CDR2: KGHSH and LQKENI. Trimming removed 1 base from V and 1 base from J; junction bases left unmatched: 3. As DNA, the CDR3 is TGTGCCAGCTCACCACGGGCTAGCGGGGGGTCCTACAATGAGCAGTTCTTC. Its protein is CASSPRASGGSYNEQFF.

The genes are TRBV19 and TRBJ1-2; 8 bases are shared with TRBD1. The ends lost 9 bases at V and 2 bases at J; junction bases unmatched: 2. There are 12 residues in the CDR3. The germline gives CDR1 LNHDA, CDR2 SQIVND (reference sequence). The CDR3 spells CASTGGNYGYTF. CDR3 in DNA: TGTGCCAGCACAGGGGGGAACTATGGCTACACCTTC.

V usage is TRBV5-4 and J usage is TRBJ2-1; 8 bases match TRBD2. CDR3 size: 15 residues. Germline V gene sequence: CDR1 SGHNT, CDR2 YYREEE (reference sequence). V shed 2 bases, J shed 8 bases, and the junction held 9 bases outside the gene matches. The CDR3 nucleotides are TGTGCCAGCAGCTTCGACGGGAGGGCCCTCGATGAGCAGTTCTTC. It codes for CASSFDGRALDEQFF.

The chain has TRBV5-4 and TRBJ2-1; 7 positions agree with TRBD2. CDR1 is SGHNT, CDR2 YYREEE, per germline (reference sequence). With V trimmed by 3 bases and J by 3 bases, 6 bases remained unmatched. The CDR3 is 15 residues long. The CDR3 protein is CASSSYREVYNEQFF. The CDR3 DNA sequence: TGTGCCAGCAGCTCGTACCGGGAGGTCTACAATGAGCAGTTCTTC.

The V gene is TRBV5-8, the J gene TRBJ1-5, with TRBD1 matching 8 bases. There are 16 residues in the CDR3. V lost 1 base and J lost 6; bases outside the gene matches: 9. Germline CDR1 SGHTS, CDR2 YDEGEE. The CDR3 sequence is CASSLSGRGLGQPQHF. The CDR3 nucleotides are TGTGCCAGCAGCTTGAGTGGCAGGGGGCTTGGTCAGCCCCAGCATTTT.

This chain links TRBV11-2 with TRBJ1-4; 9 bases agree with TRBD1. V trimming: 2 bases; J trimming: 8 bases; junction bases outside the gene matches: 6. There are 15 residues in the CDR3. The germline gives CDR1 SGHAT, CDR2 FQNNGV. CDR3 sequence reads: CASSLRGTGNEKLFF. The DNA for the CDR3 is TGTGCCAGCAGCTTAAGGGGGACAGGGAACGAAAAACTGTTTTTT.